The 20 T cell receptor beta chains listed next were all sequenced from one sample in a study of blood T cell repertoires in COVID-19. The table came from immunoSEQ multiplex PCR; TCRdb's copy has only in-frame clones and leaves some out. The sample contains about 210,000 clones, 89% of which appear only once. The sequenced material came from PBMCs or T cells enriched from blood (not recorded which). The origin of the receptors is a woman aged 18-29 years who had recovered from COVID-19.

V and J are TRBV6-1 and TRBJ1-3; no firm D call. The CDR3 is 15 residues long. Germline V gene data show CDR1 as MNHNS and CDR2 as SASEGT. V lost 2 bases, J lost 0 bases, and 8 bases lay in between. DNA of the CDR3: TGTGCCAGCAGTGAAACACGGAGCTCTGGAAACACCATATATTTT. This gives the protein CASSETRSSGNTIYF.

This sequence joins TRBV11-2 and TRBJ1-4, with 7 bases fitting TRBD1. The CDR3 covers 18 residues. The J segment lost 0 bases and the V segment lost 0 bases, leaving 7 bases of the junction unmatched. Looked up from germline, CDR1 is SGHAT and CDR2 is FQNNGV. CDR3 amino acids: CASSLEAWGTATNEKLFF. DNA for the CDR3: TGTGCCAGCAGCTTAGAGGCCTGGGGGACAGCAACTAATGAAAAACTGTTTTTT.

This chain uses TRBV12-3 or TRBV12-4 with TRBJ1-2; D might be TRBD1 (6 bases). V was pared by 6 bases and J by 8 bases, with 16 bases between. The CDR3 has 13 residues. Written as DNA, the CDR3 is TGTGCCAGCAGCTGGACAGAGGGCCGGGGCTACACCTTC. It translates to CASSWTEGRGYTF.

The chain links TRBV19 to TRBJ1-1; a weak D match, TRBD1 (5 bases). Trimming pared 7 bases from V and 5 bases from J, leaving 14 bases between. The germline gives CDR1 LNHDA, CDR2 SQIVND (reference sequence). This CDR3 region has 13 residues. In DNA form, the CDR3 reads TGTGCCAGTAAAGTGGGGAAGGGGACTGAAGCTTTCTTT. As protein: CASKVGKGTEAFF.

V gene TRBV24-1 combines with J gene TRBJ2-6; 8 bases map to TRBD1. Trimming cost V 7 bases and J 2 bases; bases outside gene matches: 3. CDR1 and CDR2 (germline): KGHDR, SFDVKD. This CDR3 region has 15 residues. For the CDR3, the DNA is TGTGCCACCAGCGCGGACAGGGCTGGGGCCAACGTCCTGACTTTC. Amino acids: CATSADRAGANVLTF.

The V call is TRBV4-1, the J call TRBJ2-2, with D possibly TRBD2 on 5 matching bases. Trimming cost V 2 bases and J 4 bases, with 17 bases left between them. The CDR3 totals 17 residues. Per the germline V gene, CDR1 is MGHRA and CDR2 is YSYEKL. As DNA, the CDR3 is TGCGCCAGCAGCCAACCCTTTAGAGGGTCTGGCACCGGGGAGCTGTTTTTT. This translates into CASSQPFRGSGTGELFF.

Comments on this clone: This specimen includes other DNA sequences encoding the same CDR3. V and J are TRBV6-1 and TRBJ1-6; possibly TRBD1 for D (6 bases). Germline lookup yields CDR1 MNHNS and CDR2 SASEGT. The V end was cut by 2 bases, the J end by 7 bases, with 12 bases between. This CDR3 spans 15 amino acids. CDR3 in amino acids: CASSEIGQGNSPLHF. The CDR3 bases are TGTGCCAGCAGTGAAATTGGGCAGGGGAATTCACCCCTCCACTTT.

The V gene is TRBV27, the J gene TRBJ2-3, with 15 bases fitting TRBD2. CDR1 MNHEY and CDR2 SMNVEV come from the germline V gene (reference sequence). This CDR3 has 18 residues. Germline trimming cut 2 bases from V and 7 bases from J; bases unmatched to any gene: 10. CDR3 residues: CASSLRSPGTSGGNTQYF. CDR3 DNA: TGTGCCAGCAGTTTAAGATCGCCCGGGACTAGCGGGGGGAATACGCAGTATTTT.

The chain employs TRBV11-2 and TRBJ2-1, with D possibly matching TRBD2 (7 bases). V was clipped by 1 base and J by 9 bases, with 19 bases between them. Germline-derived CDR1 and CDR2 are SGHAT and FQNNGV. The CDR3 runs to 16 residues. DNA for the CDR3: TGTGCCAGCAGCTTAGGCGGGGGCCGGACGGGGGGTGAGCAGTTCTTC. It encodes CASSLGGGRTGGEQFF.

Worth noting for this clone: The sample carries other DNA sequences with the same CDR3. This chain connects TRBV9 to TRBJ2-7; no clear D gene. This CDR3 region has 13 residues. CDR1 is SGDLS and CDR2 is YYNGEE in the germline V gene. Trimming shortened V by 3 bases and J by 0 bases, and 7 bases separated the two germline ends. The CDR3 spells CASSAGDSYEQYF. The CDR3, as DNA: TGTGCCAGCAGCGCAGGTGACTCCTACGAGCAGTACTTC.

The chain is built from TRBV5-1 and TRBJ1-2; 7 bases are shared with TRBD1. There are 16 residues in the CDR3. Germline CDR1 SGHRS, CDR2 YFSETQ. The junction had 12 bases not matched to a gene; V was cut back by 0 bases and J by 7 bases. The CDR3 coding sequence is TGCGCCAGCAGCTTGGACCCCCGGGACAGCTCTCGTGGCTACACCTTC. Residues: CASSLDPRDSSRGYTF.

This sequence joins TRBV19 and TRBJ2-7, with a tentative D call TRBD1 (6 bases). With 5 bases removed from V and 10 bases from J, the gap between germline ends came to 12 bases. In germline, CDR1 is LNHDA, CDR2 SQIVND (reference sequence). This CDR3 has 11 amino acids. The CDR3 coding sequence is TGTGCCAGTAGTTTTCAGGGGTACCAGTACTTC. This encodes CASSFQGYQYF.

CDR3 in amino acids: CASSPLLSSYEQYF. The CDR3 DNA sequence: TGTGCCAGCAGCCCTCTGCTTAGCTCCTACGAGCAGTACTTC. The chain recombines TRBV9 with TRBJ2-7; D is ambiguous. The CDR3 has 14 amino acids. Germline V gene data show CDR1 as SGDLS and CDR2 as YYNGEE. Trimming pared 4 bases from V and 0 bases from J, leaving 11 bases between.

This chain links TRBV5-4 with TRBJ2-7, with D perhaps TRBD2 (6 bases). The germline CDR1 and CDR2 sequences are SGHNT and YYREEE (reference sequence). The length of the CDR3 is 14 residues. The V end lost 0 bases, the J end lost 4 bases, and 11 bases lay between the germline ends. This chain's CDR3 is CASSLGRGEYEQYF. In DNA form, the CDR3 reads TGTGCCAGCAGCTTGGGGCGGGGAGAATACGAGCAGTACTTC.

The chain recombines TRBV9 with TRBJ2-1; 8 bases agree with TRBD2. Germline trimming cut 4 bases from V and 7 bases from J; bases unmatched to any gene: 10. This CDR3 has 15 residues. The germline V gene has CDR1 SGDLS and CDR2 YYNGEE. In DNA form, the CDR3 reads TGTGCCAGCAGCACAGCGGGGGCCCCCGGGAATGAGCAGTTCTTC. Translation: CASSTAGAPGNEQFF.

Comment on this clone: The same CDR3 can be traced to other DNA sequences in this sample. The chain links TRBV6-5 to TRBJ1-1; D is perhaps TRBD1 (5 bases). The germline gives CDR1 MNHEY, CDR2 SVGAGI. Trimming took 6 bases from V and 4 from J, leaving 9 bases between them. CDR3 length equals 12 residues. The DNA of the CDR3 is TGTGCCAGCAGCACAGGATCCACTGAAGCTTTCTTT. Translated, it gives CASSTGSTEAFF.

This clone was observed once. The rearrangement joins TRBV2 to TRBJ2-7, with TRBD1 as a possible D gene (6 bases). Germline CDR1 SNHLY, CDR2 FYNNEI. V was clipped by 10 bases and J by 5 bases, with 24 bases between them. The CDR3 is 15 amino acids. This chain's CDR3 is CAIDPDTGIRDEQYF. CDR3 DNA: TGTGCCATCGACCCTGATACAGGGATTCGCGACGAGCAGTACTTC.

In DNA, the CDR3 is TGTGCCAGCATCCCTCCCGGAGCTGGGGCTTTTGAGACCCAGTACTTC. Its translation: CASIPPGAGAFETQYF. The chain has TRBV2 and TRBJ2-5; weak D call: TRBD1 (5 bases). Germline V gene sequence: CDR1 SNHLY, CDR2 FYNNEI. V was trimmed by 7 bases and J by 5 bases, leaving 23 bases between them. The CDR3 contains 16 residues.

The sample holds one count of this clone. Because the CDR3's place on the DNA is in doubt, the DNA is left out and the CDR3 is given as listed by TCRdb. The CDR3 loop is CASSKSRVWGRGNEQFF. The genes are TRBV21-1 and TRBJ2-1; the table's D call, TRBD2, was not checked against the DNA. TRBV21-1 corresponds to a pseudogene. The CDR3 is 17 amino acids long, termini counted.

The chain is built from TRBV5-1 and TRBJ1-3, with D uncertain. V was trimmed by 2 bases and J by 3 bases, leaving 6 bases between them. Germline CDR1 SGHRS, CDR2 YFSETQ. This CDR3 is built from 13 residues. The CDR3 here is CASSLQNGNTIYF. As DNA, the CDR3 is TGCGCCAGCAGCTTACAGAATGGAAACACCATATATTTT.